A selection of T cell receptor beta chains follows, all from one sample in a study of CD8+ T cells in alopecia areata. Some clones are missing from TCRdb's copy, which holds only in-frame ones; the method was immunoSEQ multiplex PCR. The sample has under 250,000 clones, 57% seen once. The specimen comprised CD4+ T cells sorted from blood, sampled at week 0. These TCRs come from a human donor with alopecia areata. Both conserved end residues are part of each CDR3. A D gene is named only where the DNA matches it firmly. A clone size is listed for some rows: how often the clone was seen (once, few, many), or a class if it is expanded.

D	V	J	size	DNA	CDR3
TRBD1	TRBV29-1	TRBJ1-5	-	TGCAGCGCCCGACAGGGGGGTGGGGATCAGCCCCAGCATTTT	CSARQGGGDQPQHF
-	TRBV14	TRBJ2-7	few	TGTGCCAGCAGCCAAGATCGAGAGGGGCAGTACTTC	CASSQDREGQYF
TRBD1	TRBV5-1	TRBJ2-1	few	TGCGCCAGCAGCTTGAGACAGGGGTTCTCCTACAATGAGCAGTTCTTC	CASSLRQGFSYNEQFF
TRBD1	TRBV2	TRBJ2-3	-	TGTGCCAGCAGACAGACGGGACAGATCGATACGCAGTATTTT	CASRQTGQIDTQYF
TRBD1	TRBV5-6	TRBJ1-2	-	TGTGCCAGCAGCTTGGCCGACAGGGACGGCTACACCTTC	CASSLADRDGYTF
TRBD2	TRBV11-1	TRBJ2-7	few	TGTGCCAGCGACACCGCGGGAGGGTTCGGCGAGCAGTACTTC	CASDTAGGFGEQYF
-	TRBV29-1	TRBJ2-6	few	TGCAGCGTTGGTCTTACCAGTTCCGGGGCCAACGTCCTGACTTTC	CSVGLTSSGANVLTF
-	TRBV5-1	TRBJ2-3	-	TGCGCCAGCAGCTGGCGCGGCACAGATACGCAGTATTTT	CASSWRGTDTQYF
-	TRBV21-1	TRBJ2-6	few	TGTGCCAGCACCCATCCGGACAGTTTCTCTGGGGCCAACGTCCTGACTTTC	CASTHPDSFSGANVLTF
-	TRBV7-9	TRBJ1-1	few	TGTGCCAGCAGCGCGATTGCGGTTGGTCTCTTT	CASSAIAVGLF
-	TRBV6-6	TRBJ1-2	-	TGTGCCAGCAGTTACTTAGAAGGGGGCTACACCTTC	CASSYLEGGYTF
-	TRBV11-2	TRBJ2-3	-	TGTGCCAGCAGCCCGCGGACTCACACAGATACGCAGTATTTT	CASSPRTHTDTQYF
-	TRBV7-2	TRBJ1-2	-	TGTGCCAGCAGCCCGAGGAGGGGCGCCGGCTACACCTTC	CASSPRRGAGYTF
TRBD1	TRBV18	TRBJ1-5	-	TGTGCCAGCTCACCAGGACCGGGACAGGGTCTTAGCAATCAGCCCCAGCATTTT	CASSPGPGQGLSNQPQHF
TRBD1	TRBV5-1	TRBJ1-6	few	TGCGCCAGCAGCCCCTACCGGGACAGGGGGTCTTCACCCCTCCACTTT	CASSPYRDRGSSPLHF
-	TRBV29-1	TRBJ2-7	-	TGCAGCGTTTTCTCCCGGGGCTCCTACGAGCAGTACTTC	CSVFSRGSYEQYF
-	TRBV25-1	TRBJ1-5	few	TGTGCCAGCAGTGCGTCCGGGACCCAGCCCCAGCATTTT	CASSASGTQPQHF
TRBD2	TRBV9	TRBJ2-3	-	TGTGCCAGCAGCCCAACCGGACTAGCGGGGGGAGGCACAGATACGCAGTATTTT	CASSPTGLAGGGTDTQYF
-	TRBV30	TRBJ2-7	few	TGTGCCTGGAGCGGGGGACGATACGAGCAGTACTTC	CAWSGGRYEQYF
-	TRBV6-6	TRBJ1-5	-	TGTGCCAGCAGTTACGAGGCGGACAATCAGCCCCAGCATTTT	CASSYEADNQPQHF
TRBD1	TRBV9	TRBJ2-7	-	TGTGCCAGCAGCGCACATGGACAGGGGGGATTGTACGAGCAGTACTTC	CASSAHGQGGLYEQYF
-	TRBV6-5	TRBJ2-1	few	TGTGCCAGCAGTTACCGGGGCGTCTACAATGAGCAGTTCTTC	CASSYRGVYNEQFF
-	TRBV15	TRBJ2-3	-	TGTGCCACCAGCAGTCCCGGGGGCCCCACAGATACGCAGTATTTT	CATSSPGGPTDTQYF
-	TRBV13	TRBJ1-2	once	TGTGCCAGCAGCCATGCTATAAGTGAACACACCTTC	CASSHAISEHTF
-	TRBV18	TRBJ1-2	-	TGTGCCAGCTCACCGGACGTCCTCTATGGCTACACCTTC	CASSPDVLYGYTF
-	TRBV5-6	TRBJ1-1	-	TGTGCCAGCAGCTTTCGGGGTAACACTGAAGCTTTCTTT	CASSFRGNTEAFF
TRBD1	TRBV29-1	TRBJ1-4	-	TGCAGCGCCCCCGACAGGGGTAACGAAAAACTGTTTTTT	CSAPDRGNEKLFF
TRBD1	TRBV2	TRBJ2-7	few	TGTGCCAGCATTCTGACCGGGACAGGGGGCCTTGGGCAGCAGTACTTC	CASILTGTGGLGQQYF
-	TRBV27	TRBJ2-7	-	TGTGCCAGCATCGGTGCTTTAGGATGGCAGGGTGGTTACGAGCAGTACTTC	CASIGALGWQGGYEQYF